Presented here are 32 T cell receptor beta chains from one specimen sequenced in a study of blood T cell repertoires in COVID-19 (dated by TCRdb to the early 2020s). Libraries came from the immunoSEQ multiplex PCR assay. TCRdb stores this immuneACCESS table with in-frame sequences only. Part of the clones is absent; in the studies checked, under half of the shortfall reflects unresolved V genes, and no reason is known for the rest. This sample comprises about 210,000 clones, approximately 81% of them detected only once. About 9.8% of the sample comes from the top ten. Sequenced sample: PBMCs or T cells enriched from blood (not recorded which). Receptors originate from a woman between 50 and 59 years old with acute COVID-19.

The V call is TRBV5-1, the J call TRBJ2-1; TRBD2 matches 8 bases. From germline, CDR1 is SGHRS and CDR2 YFSETQ. The trim removed 4 bases at V and 4 bases at J, leaving 10 bases unmatched. The CDR3 runs 16 residues. CDR3 loop: CASSPGGGEWYNEQFF. The CDR3 nucleotides read TGCGCCAGCAGCCCGGGAGGGGGGGAGTGGTACAATGAGCAGTTCTTC.

CDR3 DNA: TGCGCCAGCAGCCAAGCGGGACAGGGTGACAATGAGCAGTTCTTC. This sequence encodes CASSQAGQGDNEQFF. J is TRBJ2-1 and V is TRBV4-1; 9 nucleotides match TRBD1. V lost 1 base to trimming and J lost 5 bases; unmatched junction nucleotides: 3. From germline, CDR1 is MGHRA and CDR2 YSYEKL. The CDR3 is 15 residues long.

A word on this clone: One end of the junction does not line up with germline, which may come from a read error. The chain uses TRBV5-4 and TRBJ2-7, with 9 bases fitting TRBD1. The germline V gene encodes CDR1 SGHNT and CDR2 YYREEE (reference sequence). The length of the CDR3 is 11 residues. In DNA, the CDR3 is TGTGCCAGCAGCTTAAACTGGGACAGGGCCTTC. Its protein product is CASSLNWDRAF. Full variable domain (missing parts from reference TRBV5-4 and TRBJ2-7): ETGVTQSPTHLIKTRGQQVTLRCSSQSGHNTVSWYQQALGQGPQFIFQYYREEENGRGNFPPRFSGLQFPNYSSELNVNALELDDSALYLCASSLNWDRAFGPGTRLTVT.

The chain recombines TRBV7-2 with TRBJ2-3, with D possibly TRBD2 on 6 matching bases. Trimming stripped 2 bases from V and 2 bases from J, with 11 bases between. CDR1 SGHTA and CDR2 FQGNSA come from the germline V gene. There are 15 residues in the CDR3. CDR3 amino acids: CASSLSSGPTDTQYF. In DNA, the CDR3 is TGTGCCAGCAGCTTAAGTAGCGGACCCACAGATACGCAGTATTTT.

The genes are TRBV21-1 and TRBJ2-1; no DNA check was done on the table's D call, TRBD2. TRBV21-1 is a known pseudogene. The CDR3 covers 18 residues. CDR3 DNA: TGTGCCAGCAGCAAATACAGCGGGCCGCTCGGGTCCTACAATGAGCAGTTCTTC. Translating gives CASSKYSGPLGSYNEQFF.

V and J are TRBV2 and TRBJ2-1, with TRBD2 matching 9 bases. The germline CDR1 and CDR2 sequences are SNHLY and FYNNEI. The CDR3 extends over 16 amino acids. The junction had 11 bases not matched to a gene; V was cut back by 2 bases and J by 9 bases. This CDR3 is CASSENPSGIGSEQFF. In DNA, the CDR3 is TGTGCCAGCAGTGAAAATCCTAGCGGGATCGGGAGTGAGCAGTTCTTC.

The chain links TRBV6-2 or TRBV6-3 to TRBJ2-1; 8 bases match TRBD2. With V trimmed by 3 bases and J by 9 bases, 7 bases remained unmatched. The CDR3 length is 14 residues. Germline lookup yields CDR1 MNHEY and CDR2 SVGEGT. The CDR3 DNA follows: TGTGCCAGCAGTTATTCCGGGGGGGCAATTGAGCAGTTCTTC. Its translation: CASSYSGGAIEQFF.

The chain is built from TRBV12-3 or TRBV12-4 and TRBJ2-3; D not certain. The V and J ends lost 6 bases and 5 bases respectively, with 6 bases between them. CDR3 size: 11 residues. CDR3 DNA sequence: TGTGCCAGCAGGGAGAGAGATACGCAGTATTTT. This translates into CASRERDTQYF.

The rearrangement joins TRBV9 to TRBJ1-1, with D possibly TRBD1 on 5 matching bases. The V gene lost 3 bases and the J gene lost 1 base, with 13 bases spanning the gap. The germline V gene has CDR1 SGDLS and CDR2 YYNGEE. The CDR3 has 15 residues. In DNA form, the CDR3 reads TGTGCCAGCAGCGCGGAGGGAAGGGGGAACACTGAAGCTTTCTTT. Protein: CASSAEGRGNTEAFF.

The V and J genes are TRBV28 and TRBJ1-1, with 9 bases aligning to TRBD1. Per the germline V gene, CDR1 is MDHEN and CDR2 is SYDVKM. V shed 5 bases, J shed 3 bases, and the junction held 10 bases outside the gene matches. The CDR3 extends over 16 amino acids. CDR3 DNA sequence: TGTGCCAGCAGTCCCTGGGGGGGGGACAGGGACACTGAAGCTTTCTTT. Its protein product is CASSPWGGDRDTEAFF.

The chain links TRBV7-2 to TRBJ2-1; 8 bases are shared with TRBD1. Trimming took 5 bases from V and 2 from J; bases not matched to a gene: 2. This CDR3 has 14 residues. CDR1 and CDR2 from the germline V gene are SGHTA and FQGNSA. DNA for the CDR3: TGTGCCAGCAGCCCGGACAGGGCCTACAATGAGCAGTTCTTC. Protein sequence: CASSPDRAYNEQFF. Filled out from reference TRBV7-2 and TRBJ2-1, the complete variable domain reads GAGVSQSPSNKVTEKGKDVELRCDPISGHTALYWYRQSLGQGLEFLIYFQGNSAPDKSGLPSDRFSAERTGGSVSTLTIQRTQQEDSAVYLCASSPDRAYNEQFFGPGTRLTVL.

This chain connects TRBV7-2 to TRBJ1-1, with TRBD1 as a possible D gene (5 bases). The length of the CDR3 is 14 residues. Germline loops: CDR1 SGHTA, CDR2 FQGNSA. V was shortened by 3 bases and J by 4 bases, with 12 bases between the two germline ends. DNA for the CDR3: TGTGCCAGCAGCTTGGGGGGGTTTTTCACTGAAGCTTTCTTT. This gives the protein CASSLGGFFTEAFF.

The chain uses TRBV2 and TRBJ2-7; a weak D match, TRBD1 (6 bases). CDR3 length: 15 residues. Germline lookup yields CDR1 SNHLY and CDR2 FYNNEI. The V end lost 7 bases, the J end lost 6 bases, and 22 bases lay between the germline ends. CDR3 amino acids: CASTDQTGFRFEQYF. In DNA form, the CDR3 reads TGTGCCAGCACCGATCAGACAGGCTTTAGGTTCGAGCAGTACTTC.

V usage is TRBV5-5 and J usage is TRBJ1-4; the match to TRBD1 covers 12 bases. This CDR3 is 16 amino acids long. The V gene end was trimmed by 4 bases and the J gene end by 8 bases; junction bases not matched to a gene: 9. The germline CDR1 and CDR2 sequences are SGHKS and YYEKEE (reference sequence). CDR3 residues: CASSRSAGTGGEKLFF. DNA of the CDR3: TGTGCCAGCAGCCGTAGCGCCGGGACAGGGGGCGAAAAACTGTTTTTT.

This chain joins TRBV25-1 and TRBJ1-4; D is ambiguous. Germline lookup yields CDR1 MGHDK and CDR2 SYGVNS. The V gene lost 4 bases and the J gene lost 2 bases, with 14 bases spanning the gap. The CDR3 is 16 amino acids. The DNA for the CDR3 is TGTGCCAGCAGTGCTGCCCGGGGTACCACTAATGAAAAACTGTTTTTT. Translation: CASSAARGTTNEKLFF.

Here the CDR3 reads CASSQVTGRNTF. The CDR3 nucleotides are TGTGCCAGTAGCCAGGTCACAGGGAGAAACACCTTC. The rearrangement joins TRBV19 to TRBJ1-2; the D gene is possibly TRBD1 (6 bases). The germline V gene has CDR1 LNHDA and CDR2 SQIVND (reference sequence). V was pared by 6 bases and J by 12 bases, with 17 bases between. CDR3 length: 12 amino acids.

The chain uses TRBV7-6 and TRBJ2-3; D may be TRBD2 (5 bases). Per germline, CDR1 SGHVS and CDR2 FNYEAQ. This CDR3 is built from 14 residues. The V gene lost 3 bases and the J gene lost 3 bases, with 10 bases spanning the gap. Here the CDR3 reads CASSFAGGTDTQYF. The CDR3 nucleotides are TGTGCCAGCAGCTTCGCCGGCGGGACAGATACGCAGTATTTT. The entire variable domain, with the rest obtained from reference TRBV7-6 and TRBJ2-3, is as follows: GAGVSQSPRYKVTKRGQDVALRCDPISGHVSLYWYRQALGQGPEFLTYFNYEAQQDKSGLPNDRFSAERPEGSISTLTIQRTEQRDSAMYRCASSFAGGTDTQYFGPGTRLTVL.

In its sample, this clone was seen a few times. The chain couples TRBV11-2 to TRBJ1-6, with 7 bases matching TRBD1. This CDR3 has 15 amino acids. With 1 base clipped from V and 7 bases from J, the junction kept 4 bases outside the gene matches. Germline CDR1 reads SGHAT; CDR2 reads FQNNGV. CDR3 residues: CASSLGRTGNSPLHF. CDR3 DNA sequence: TGTGCCAGCAGCTTAGGGAGGACAGGAAATTCACCCCTCCACTTT. Full variable domain (rest looked up from reference TRBV11-2 and TRBJ1-6): EAGVAQSPRYKIIEKRQSVAFWCNPISGHATLYWYQQILGQGPKLLIQFQNNGVVDDSQLPKDRFSAERLKGVDSTLKIQPAKLEDSAVYLCASSLGRTGNSPLHFGNGTRLTVT.

This rearrangement joins TRBV5-1 to TRBJ2-6; a possible D gene is TRBD1 (6 bases). The CDR3 length is 20 residues. Germline V gives CDR1 SGHRS, CDR2 YFSETQ. Trimming stripped 0 bases from V and 0 bases from J, with 19 bases between. The CDR3 here is CASSLGDTGSGFSGANVLTF. The DNA for the CDR3 is TGCGCCAGCAGCTTGGGGGACACAGGGTCCGGTTTCTCTGGGGCCAACGTCCTGACTTTC.

J is TRBJ1-1 and V is TRBV7-3; D is undetermined. There are 17 residues in the CDR3. V lost 5 bases to trimming and J lost 8 bases, with 27 bases between them. Germline loops: CDR1 SGHTA, CDR2 FQGTGA. The CDR3 protein is CASSPSHNSRGFREAFF. The CDR3 DNA reads as TGTGCCAGCAGCCCATCCCATAATAGTCGGGGTTTTCGAGAAGCTTTCTTT.

V is TRBV21-1 and J is TRBJ2-1; TRBD1 is the table's D call, not checked against the DNA. TRBV21-1 is a recognized pseudogene. The CDR3 is made up of 15 amino acids. The CDR3 is CASSKNTRRNNEQFF. The CDR3 bases are TGTGCCAGCAGCAAAAACACCCGCCGTAACAATGAGCAGTTCTTC.

In its sample, this clone was seen once. This chain uses TRBV12-3 or TRBV12-4 with TRBJ2-3; D remains ambiguous. This CDR3 contains 13 residues. V gave up 3 bases and J gave up 2 bases, with 6 bases separating them. This CDR3 reads CASSFSLTDTQYF. CDR3 DNA sequence: TGTGCCAGCAGTTTTTCCCTCACAGATACGCAGTATTTT.

The chain joins TRBV2 to TRBJ1-2, with 7 bases aligning to TRBD1. Germline CDR1 SNHLY, CDR2 FYNNEI. Trimming cost V 2 bases and J 8 bases; bases outside gene matches: 11. The CDR3 is 15 amino acids. Here the CDR3 DNA reads TGTGCCAGCAGTGAATCTTGGGGACAGTGGGAGGGCTACACCTTC. Residues: CASSESWGQWEGYTF.

CDR3 in amino acids: CATSDLRAGGSGELFF. For the CDR3, the DNA is TGTGCCACCAGTGATTTGCGGGCAGGGGGCTCCGGGGAGCTGTTTTTT. The chain joins TRBV24-1 to TRBJ2-2; TRBD1 aligns across 8 bases. The J segment lost 6 bases and the V segment lost 0 bases, leaving 5 bases of the junction unmatched. This CDR3 contains 16 residues. Germline V gene lookup returns CDR1 KGHDR and CDR2 SFDVKD.

This rearrangement joins TRBV2 to TRBJ2-2; no firm D call. V was cut by 7 bases and J by 1 base, with 10 bases left in between. Germline CDR1 reads SNHLY; CDR2 reads FYNNEI. The CDR3 has 14 amino acids. CDR3 amino acids: CASMLSMNTGELFF. As DNA, the CDR3 is TGTGCCAGCATGTTGTCCATGAACACCGGGGAGCTGTTTTTT.

The chain is built from TRBV6-5 and TRBJ1-1; unclear D gene. The CDR3 consists of 14 residues. Germline loops: CDR1 MNHEY, CDR2 SVGAGI. V lost 0 bases, J lost 7 bases, and 12 bases lay in between. The CDR3 coding sequence is TGTGCCAGCAGTTACTCCGCGAGGAGGGTTGAAGCTTTCTTT. Translation: CASSYSARRVEAFF.

This sequence joins TRBV6-5 and TRBJ2-1, with 7 bases that match TRBD1. The germline V gene has CDR1 MNHEY and CDR2 SVGAGI. This CDR3 spans 14 amino acids. Trimming at V came to 11 bases and at J to 4 bases, leaving 11 bases not matched to a gene. The CDR3 sequence: CAAHPGQIYNEQFF. The CDR3 nucleotides are TGTGCCGCCCACCCGGGACAGATATACAATGAGCAGTTCTTC.

This clone was picked up a small number of times. This chain joins TRBV7-2 and TRBJ2-3; the D gene is possibly TRBD2 (6 bases). This CDR3 has 15 amino acids. The ends were cut back, 4 bases at V and 2 bases at J, with 13 bases in the middle. Germline CDR1 SGHTA, CDR2 FQGNSA. CDR3 protein: CASSSRGTPTDTQYF. The CDR3 nucleotides are TGTGCCAGCAGCTCCCGCGGGACCCCCACAGATACGCAGTATTTT.

The rearrangement uses TRBV5-1 and TRBJ1-1; 7 bases match TRBD1. The CDR3 spans 14 residues. The J segment lost 5 bases and the V segment lost 4 bases, leaving 8 bases of the junction unmatched. The germline V gene encodes CDR1 SGHRS and CDR2 YFSETQ. DNA for the CDR3: TGCGCCAGCAGCCGTGGGGACAGACGAACTGAAGCTTTCTTT. This translates into CASSRGDRRTEAFF.

The chain carries TRBV18 and TRBJ2-1; D is undetermined. The ends were cut back, 4 bases at V and 7 bases at J, with 8 bases in the middle. Germline-derived CDR1 and CDR2 are KGHSH and LQKENI. The CDR3 has 12 amino acids. CDR3 in DNA: TGTGCCAGCTCACTCAACATAAATGAGCAGTTCTTC. It codes for CASSLNINEQFF.

In its sample, this clone was seen a few times. The chain links TRBV4-1 to TRBJ2-5, with a possible D match to TRBD2 (5 bases). The CDR3 is 13 amino acids. Trimming stripped 0 bases from V and 11 bases from J, with 13 bases between. Germline V gives CDR1 MGHRA, CDR2 YSYEKL. The CDR3 sequence is CASSQDHGDLQYF. As DNA, the CDR3 is TGCGCCAGCAGCCAAGACCACGGGGATCTTCAGTACTTC.

This clone has only one observation. The CDR3 bases are TGTGCCAGCAGCTTAGATGTACAGGGAAACTATGGCTACACCTTC. Translation gives CASSLDVQGNYGYTF. V usage is TRBV7-9 and J usage is TRBJ1-2, with a weak D call TRBD1 (6 bases). The length of the CDR3 is 15 residues. Trimming removed 1 base at V and 2 bases at J, with 11 bases between. CDR1 is SEHNR and CDR2 is FQNEAQ in the germline V gene (reference sequence).